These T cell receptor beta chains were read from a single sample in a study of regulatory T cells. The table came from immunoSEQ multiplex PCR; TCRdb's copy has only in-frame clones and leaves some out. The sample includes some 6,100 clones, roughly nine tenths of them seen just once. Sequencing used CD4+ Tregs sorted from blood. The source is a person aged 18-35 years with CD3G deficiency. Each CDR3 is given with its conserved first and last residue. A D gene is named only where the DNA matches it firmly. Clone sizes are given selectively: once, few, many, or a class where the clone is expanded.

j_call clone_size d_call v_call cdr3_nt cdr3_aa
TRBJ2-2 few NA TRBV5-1 TGCGCCAGCAGCTTGGCCGCGGGCGGTAGCACCGGGGAGCTGTTTTTT CASSLAAGGSTGELFF
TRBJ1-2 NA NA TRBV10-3 TGTGCCATCAGTGCGGCAGGGGATCCCCGTATGGGCTACACCTTC CAISAAGDPRMGYTF
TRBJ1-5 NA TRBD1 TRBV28 TGTGCCAGCAGTACCTATGGACAGGGCAATCAGCCCCAGCATTTT CASSTYGQGNQPQHF
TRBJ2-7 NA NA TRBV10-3 TGTGCCATCAGTGACAGGTTGTTGGCCGAGCAGTACTTC CAISDRLLAEQYF
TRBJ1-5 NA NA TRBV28 TGTGCCAGCAGTTTATCGGGCAGGGAGGGTCAGCCCCAGCATTTT CASSLSGREGQPQHF
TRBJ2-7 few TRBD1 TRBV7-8 TGTGCCAGCAGCTTAGCGTGGGGACAGGGGGCCTACGAGCAGTACTTC CASSLAWGQGAYEQYF
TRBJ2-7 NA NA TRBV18 TGTGCCAGCTCACCGGGGGTAGGAGAGCAGTACTTC CASSPGVGEQYF
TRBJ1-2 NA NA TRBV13 TGTGCCAGCAGCTTAGGCCCGGGCCGAGGGGCCCCAAACTATGGCTACACCTTC CASSLGPGRGAPNYGYTF
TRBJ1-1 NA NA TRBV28 TGTGCCAGCAGTCCCCACCGACGGACTAACACTGAAGCTTTCTTT CASSPHRRTNTEAFF
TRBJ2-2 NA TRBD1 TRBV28 TGTGCCAGCAGTCGAACCCAGGACAGGGGACCTAACACCGGGGAGCTGTTTTTT CASSRTQDRGPNTGELFF